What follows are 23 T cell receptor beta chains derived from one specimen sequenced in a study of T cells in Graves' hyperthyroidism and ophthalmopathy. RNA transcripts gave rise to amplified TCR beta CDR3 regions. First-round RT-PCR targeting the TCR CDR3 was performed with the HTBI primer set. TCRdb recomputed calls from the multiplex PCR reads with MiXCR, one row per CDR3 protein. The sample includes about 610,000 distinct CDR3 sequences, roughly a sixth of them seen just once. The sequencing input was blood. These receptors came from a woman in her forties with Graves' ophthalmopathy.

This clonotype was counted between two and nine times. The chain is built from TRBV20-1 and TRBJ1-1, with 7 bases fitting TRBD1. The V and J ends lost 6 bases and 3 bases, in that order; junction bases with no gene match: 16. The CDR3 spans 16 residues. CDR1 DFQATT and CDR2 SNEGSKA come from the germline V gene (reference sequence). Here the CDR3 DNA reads TGCAGTGCCCCGAGGACGCCCGGGACAGCTTACACTGAAGCTTTCTTT. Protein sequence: CSAPRTPGTAYTEAFF.

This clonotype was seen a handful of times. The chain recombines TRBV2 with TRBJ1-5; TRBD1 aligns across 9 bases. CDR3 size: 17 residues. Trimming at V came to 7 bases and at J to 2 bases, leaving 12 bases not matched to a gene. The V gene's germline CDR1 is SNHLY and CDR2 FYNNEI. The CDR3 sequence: CASTKGGQGDGNQPQHF. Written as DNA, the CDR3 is TGTGCCAGCACCAAAGGGGGACAGGGTGACGGCAATCAGCCCCAGCATTTT.

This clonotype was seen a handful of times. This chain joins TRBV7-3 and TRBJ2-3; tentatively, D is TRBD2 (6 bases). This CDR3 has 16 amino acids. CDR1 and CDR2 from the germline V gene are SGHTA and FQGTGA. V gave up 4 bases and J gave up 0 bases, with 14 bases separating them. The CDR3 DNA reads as TGTGCCAGCAGCTCCGCTCCGGGGACTAGCACAGATACGCAGTATTTT. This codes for CASSSAPGTSTDTQYF.

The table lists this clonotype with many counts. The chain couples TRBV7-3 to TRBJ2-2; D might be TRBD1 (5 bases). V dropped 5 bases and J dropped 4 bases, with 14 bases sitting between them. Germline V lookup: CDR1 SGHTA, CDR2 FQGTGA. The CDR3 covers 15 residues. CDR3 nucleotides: TGTGCCAGCAGCCCTACCTCAGGGTCCACCGGGGAGCTGTTTTTT. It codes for CASSPTSGSTGELFF.

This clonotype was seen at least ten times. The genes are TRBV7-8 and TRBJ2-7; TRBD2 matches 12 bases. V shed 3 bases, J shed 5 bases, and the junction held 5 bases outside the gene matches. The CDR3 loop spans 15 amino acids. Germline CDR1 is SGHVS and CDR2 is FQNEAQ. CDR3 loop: CASSFTSGGRDEQYF. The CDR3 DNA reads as TGTGCCAGCAGCTTTACTAGCGGGGGGCGAGACGAGCAGTACTTC.

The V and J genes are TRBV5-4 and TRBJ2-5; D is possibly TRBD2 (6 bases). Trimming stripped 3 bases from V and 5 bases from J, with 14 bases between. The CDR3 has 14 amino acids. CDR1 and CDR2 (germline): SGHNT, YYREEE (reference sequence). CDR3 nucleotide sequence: TGTGCCAGCAGCTCGGGAAGACTAGTGGAGACCCAGTACTTC. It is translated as CASSSGRLVETQYF.

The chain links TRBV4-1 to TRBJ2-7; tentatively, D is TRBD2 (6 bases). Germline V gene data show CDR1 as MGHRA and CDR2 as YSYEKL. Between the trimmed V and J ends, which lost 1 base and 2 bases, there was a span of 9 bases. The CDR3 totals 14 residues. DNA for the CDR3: TGCGCCAGCAGCCAAGGGCGGGAACCCTACGAGCAGTACTTC. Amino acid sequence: CASSQGREPYEQYF.

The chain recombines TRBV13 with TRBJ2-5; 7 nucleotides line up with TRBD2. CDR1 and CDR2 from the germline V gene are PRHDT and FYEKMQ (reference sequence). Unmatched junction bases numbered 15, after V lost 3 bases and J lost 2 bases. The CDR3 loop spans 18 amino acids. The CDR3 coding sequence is TGTGCCAGCAGCTTTCCCGGGGGGACTTCCATCGATCAAGAGACCCAGTACTTC. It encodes CASSFPGGTSIDQETQYF.

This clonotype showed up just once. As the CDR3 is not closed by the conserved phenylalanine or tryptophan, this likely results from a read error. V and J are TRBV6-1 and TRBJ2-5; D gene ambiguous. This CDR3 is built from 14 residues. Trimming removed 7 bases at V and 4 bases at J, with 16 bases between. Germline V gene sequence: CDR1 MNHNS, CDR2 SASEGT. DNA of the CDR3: TGTGCCAGCAAACTCACTTGGCGGACAGAGACCCAGTACCTC. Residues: CASKLTWRTETQYL.

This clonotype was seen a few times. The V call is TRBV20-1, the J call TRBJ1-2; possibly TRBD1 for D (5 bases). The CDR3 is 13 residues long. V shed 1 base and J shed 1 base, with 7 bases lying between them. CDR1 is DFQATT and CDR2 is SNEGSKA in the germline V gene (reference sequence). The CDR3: CSARGQLNYGYTF. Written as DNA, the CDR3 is TGCAGTGCTAGAGGACAGCTTAACTATGGCTACACCTTC.

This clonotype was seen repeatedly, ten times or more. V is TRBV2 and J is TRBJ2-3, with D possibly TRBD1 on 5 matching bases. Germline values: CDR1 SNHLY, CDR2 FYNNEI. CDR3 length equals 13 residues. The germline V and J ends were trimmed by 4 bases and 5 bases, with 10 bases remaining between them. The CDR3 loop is CASSGQLRDTQYF. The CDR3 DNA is TGTGCCAGCAGTGGACAGTTAAGAGATACGCAGTATTTT.

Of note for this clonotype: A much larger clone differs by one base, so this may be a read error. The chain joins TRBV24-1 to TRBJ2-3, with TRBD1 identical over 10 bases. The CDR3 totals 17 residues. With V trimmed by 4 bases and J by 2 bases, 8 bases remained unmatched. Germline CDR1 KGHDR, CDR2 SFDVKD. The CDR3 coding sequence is TGTGCCACCAGTGACCCGGGACAGGGGAGGTCCACAGATACGCAGTATTTT. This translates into CATSDPGQGRSTDTQYF.

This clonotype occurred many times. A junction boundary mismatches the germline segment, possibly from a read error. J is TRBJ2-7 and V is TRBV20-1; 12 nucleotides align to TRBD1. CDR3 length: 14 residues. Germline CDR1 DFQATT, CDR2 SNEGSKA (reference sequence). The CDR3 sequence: CSPRGDRGLQEQYF. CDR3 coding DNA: TGCAGTCCTAGGGGGGACAGGGGGCTTCAAGAGCAGTACTTC.

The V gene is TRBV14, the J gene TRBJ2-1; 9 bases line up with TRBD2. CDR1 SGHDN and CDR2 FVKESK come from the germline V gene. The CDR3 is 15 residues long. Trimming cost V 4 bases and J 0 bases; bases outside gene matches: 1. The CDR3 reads CASSRTSDSYNEQFF. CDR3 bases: TGTGCCAGCAGCCGGACTAGCGACTCCTACAATGAGCAGTTCTTC.

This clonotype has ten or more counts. The CDR3 nucleotides read TGTGCCAGCAGCCAAGATCTTGGTGGAGATACGCAGTATTTT. Residues: CASSQDLGGDTQYF. V and J are TRBV3-1 and TRBJ2-3; unclear D gene. V was trimmed by 0 bases and J by 5 bases, leaving 9 bases between them. The germline gives CDR1 LGHDT, CDR2 YNNKEL (reference sequence). CDR3 size: 14 residues.

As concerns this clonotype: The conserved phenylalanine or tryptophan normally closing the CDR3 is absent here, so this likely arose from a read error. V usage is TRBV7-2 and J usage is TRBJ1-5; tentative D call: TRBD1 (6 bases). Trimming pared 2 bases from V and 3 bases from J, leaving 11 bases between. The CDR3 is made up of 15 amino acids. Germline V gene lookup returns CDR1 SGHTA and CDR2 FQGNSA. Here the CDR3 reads CASSLFQGFNQPQHS. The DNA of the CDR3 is TGTGCCAGCAGCTTATTTCAGGGGTTCAATCAGCCCCAGCATTCT.

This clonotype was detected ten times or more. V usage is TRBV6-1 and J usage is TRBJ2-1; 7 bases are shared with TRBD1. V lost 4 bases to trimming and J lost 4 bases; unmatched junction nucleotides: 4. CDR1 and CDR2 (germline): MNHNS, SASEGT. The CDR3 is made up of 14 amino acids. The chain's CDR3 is CASSASRGYNEQFF. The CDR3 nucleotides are TGTGCCAGCAGTGCATCCAGGGGGTACAATGAGCAGTTCTTC.

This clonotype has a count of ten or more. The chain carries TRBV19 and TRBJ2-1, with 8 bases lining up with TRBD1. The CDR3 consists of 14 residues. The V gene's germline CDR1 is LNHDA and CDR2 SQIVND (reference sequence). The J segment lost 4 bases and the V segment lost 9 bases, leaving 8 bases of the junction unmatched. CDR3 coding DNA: TGTGCCAGCGGCAGGGGGCAGGGATACAATGAGCAGTTCTTC. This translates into CASGRGQGYNEQFF.

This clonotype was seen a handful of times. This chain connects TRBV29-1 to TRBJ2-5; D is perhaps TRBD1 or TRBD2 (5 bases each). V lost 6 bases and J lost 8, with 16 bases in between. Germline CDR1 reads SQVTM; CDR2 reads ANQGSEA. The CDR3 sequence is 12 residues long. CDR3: CSVYPGTGTQYF. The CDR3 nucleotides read TGCAGCGTCTACCCGGGGACCGGAACCCAGTACTTC.

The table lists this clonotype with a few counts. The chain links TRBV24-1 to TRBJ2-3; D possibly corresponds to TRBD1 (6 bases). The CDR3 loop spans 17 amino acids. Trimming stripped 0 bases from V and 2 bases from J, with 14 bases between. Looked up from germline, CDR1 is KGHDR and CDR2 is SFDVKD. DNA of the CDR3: TGTGCCACCAGTGATTTGGCCCCGGGACAACTCACAGATACGCAGTATTTT. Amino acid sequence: CATSDLAPGQLTDTQYF.

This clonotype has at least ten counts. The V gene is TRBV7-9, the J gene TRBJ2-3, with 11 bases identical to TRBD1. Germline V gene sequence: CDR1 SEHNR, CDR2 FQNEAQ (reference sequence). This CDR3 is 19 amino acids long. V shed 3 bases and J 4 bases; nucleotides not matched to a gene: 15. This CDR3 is CASSFPGTGGHLGADTQYF. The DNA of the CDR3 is TGTGCCAGCAGCTTCCCCGGGACAGGGGGGCACCTCGGTGCAGATACGCAGTATTTT.

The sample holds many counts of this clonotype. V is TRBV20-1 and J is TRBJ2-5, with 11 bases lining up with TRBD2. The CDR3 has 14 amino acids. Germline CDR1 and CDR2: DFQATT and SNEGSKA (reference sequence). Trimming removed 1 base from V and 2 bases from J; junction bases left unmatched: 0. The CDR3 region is CSARGTSGQETQYF. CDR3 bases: TGCAGTGCTAGAGGGACTAGCGGGCAAGAGACCCAGTACTTC.

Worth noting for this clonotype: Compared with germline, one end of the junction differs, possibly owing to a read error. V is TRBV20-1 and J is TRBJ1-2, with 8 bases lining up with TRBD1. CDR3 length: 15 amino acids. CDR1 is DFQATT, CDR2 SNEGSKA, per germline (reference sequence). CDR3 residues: CSAREPGQVLYDYTF. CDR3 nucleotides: TGCAGTGCTAGGGAACCGGGACAGGTTCTTTATGACTACACCTTC.